Sequencing of this TCR beta chain was carried out in a study of Graves' ophthalmopathy and Graves' hyperthyroidism. Study-wide results and caveats: Ophthalmopathy was separated from stable hyperthyroidism by a 13-signature model with around 89% sensitivity and approximately 81% specificity. Most expanded thyroid clonotypes above 0.001 frequency also appeared in blood.

Patients in the hyperthyroidism group, adults aged 18 to 65, were newly diagnosed, under 2 months' duration. The PBMCs had their origin in around 9.1 ml of fresh peripheral blood. This clonotype was picked up many times. Its antigen remains unidentified. RNA transcripts provided the template for amplifying TCR beta CDR3 regions. HTBI-primed first-round RT-PCR preceded second-round multiplex PCR. TCRdb redid the calling of the multiplex PCR reads with MiXCR, one entry per CDR3 protein. The top ten hold approximately 7% of the sample, which has 400,000 or so distinct CDR3 sequences, 15% to 19% seen once. CDR1 is SGHRS and CDR2 is YFSETQ in the germline V gene. Between the trimmed V and J ends, which lost 7 bases and 1 base, there was a span of 17 bases. The CDR3 has 15 residues.

The material sequenced was peripheral blood. The chain recombines TRBV5-1 with TRBJ1-1; no clear D. The origin of this receptor is a woman in her late teens or twenties with stable Graves' hyperthyroidism. The CDR3 spells CASRRTLVSNTEAFF. CDR3 coding DNA: TGCGCCAGCCGTAGGACTCTAGTTTCGAACACTGAAGCTTTCTTT.